This TCR beta chain originates from a study of blood T cell repertoires in COVID-19. At the level of the study: The United States, Italy and Spain were the sources of the acute and convalescent COVID-19 samples.

This CDR3 has 12 residues. CDR1 MDHEN and CDR2 SYDVKM come from the germline V gene. Trimming stripped 6 bases from V and 6 bases from J, with 12 bases between. Profiled with immunoSEQ multiplex PCR; TCRdb holds only in-frame clones, not every one. The sample lists around 150,000 clones, 70% to 85% occurring once. A single count supports this clone. V is TRBV28 and J is TRBJ2-7, with D tentatively TRBD1 (5 bases). The specimen was peripheral blood. The TCR originated in a woman aged 80 or over with acute or convalescent COVID-19. This CDR3 is CASSIAGIEQYF. The CDR3 nucleotides are TGTGCCAGCAGCATCGCAGGGATCGAGCAGTACTTC.